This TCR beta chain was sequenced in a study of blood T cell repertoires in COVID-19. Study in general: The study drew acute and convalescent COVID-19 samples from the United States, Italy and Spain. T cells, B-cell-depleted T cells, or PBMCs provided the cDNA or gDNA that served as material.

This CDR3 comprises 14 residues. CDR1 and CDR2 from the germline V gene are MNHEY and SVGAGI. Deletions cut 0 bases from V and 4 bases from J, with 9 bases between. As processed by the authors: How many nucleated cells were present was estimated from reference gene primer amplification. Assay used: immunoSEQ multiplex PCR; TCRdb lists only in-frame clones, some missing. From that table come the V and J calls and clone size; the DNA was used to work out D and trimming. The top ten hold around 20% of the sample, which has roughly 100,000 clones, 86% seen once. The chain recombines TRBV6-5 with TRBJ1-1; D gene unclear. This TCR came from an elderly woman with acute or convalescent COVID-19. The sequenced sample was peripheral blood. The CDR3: CASSYSGGSTEAFF. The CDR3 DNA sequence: TGTGCCAGCAGTTACTCGGGAGGGAGCACTGAAGCTTTCTTT.